A single sample gave rise to the 10 T cell receptor beta chains below, sequenced in a study of shared clonotypes between healthy human individuals. Clones were read by immunoSEQ multiplex PCR, and TCRdb kept only the in-frame ones, dropping some. The profile covers 490,000 or so clones, with around 79% appearing a single time and approximately 12% taken by the ten largest. The sample comprised PBMCs. These receptors came from a middle-aged woman in good health. Some clones in this sample may be carry-over from other donors' samples.

The rearrangement uses TRBV4-1 and TRBJ2-1; 8 bases align to TRBD1. Trimming cost V 1 base and J 7 bases; bases outside gene matches: 18. The CDR3 runs to 19 residues. The germline CDR1 and CDR2 sequences are MGHRA and YSYEKL. Here the CDR3 reads CASSQVIPLFGRGLNEQFF. CDR3 bases: TGCGCCAGCAGCCAAGTTATCCCCCTATTTGGCAGGGGGCTGAATGAGCAGTTCTTC.

For the CDR3, the DNA is TGCGCCAGCAGCCAAGATAAGGGACAGGGTCCTCACACTGAAGCTTTCTTT. As protein: CASSQDKGQGPHTEAFF. V usage is TRBV4-3 and J usage is TRBJ1-1; 9 bases align to TRBD1. J lost 3 bases, V lost 0 bases, and 8 bases had no gene match. The germline CDR1 and CDR2 sequences are LGHNA and YSLEER. CDR3 length: 17 amino acids.

The chain combines TRBV21-1 with TRBJ1-2; TRBD1, as called in the table, went unchecked against the DNA. TRBV21-1 is flagged as a pseudogene. The CDR3 runs to 12 residues. The CDR3 nucleotides read TGTGCCAGTCACCGGGACAGCGCTGGCTACACCTTC. Residues: CASHRDSAGYTF.

About this clone: A junction end diverges from the germline sequence, so it may reflect a read error. The V gene is TRBV28, the J gene TRBJ1-3; D call uncertain. The CDR3 has 12 residues. The V gene's germline CDR1 is MDHEN and CDR2 SYDVKM. The DNA for the CDR3 is TGTGCCACCAGTCCCTCTGGAAACACCATATATTTT. Its protein product is CATSPSGNTIYF.

This sequence joins TRBV29-1 and TRBJ2-5, with no clear D. The J call could be wrong; TRBJ2-7 is a better fit for the DNA end. There are 14 residues in the CDR3. Germline V gene lookup returns CDR1 SQVTM and CDR2 ANQGSEA. CDR3 residues: CSVAFVQRSYEQYF. Here the CDR3 DNA reads TGCAGCGTTGCATTTGTTCAGCGCTCCTACGAGCAGTACTTC.

The chain employs TRBV30 and TRBJ1-4; TRBD1 matches at 7 bases. The CDR3 runs to 15 residues. CDR1 is GTSNPN and CDR2 is SVGIG in the germline V gene (reference sequence). The trim removed 4 bases at V and 5 bases at J, leaving 10 bases unmatched. CDR3: CAWTYNRGGNEKLFF. For the CDR3, the DNA is TGTGCCTGGACCTACAACAGGGGTGGAAATGAAAAACTGTTTTTT.

This clone was counted once. V gene TRBV6-5 combines with J gene TRBJ2-4; D not certain. The V end lost 2 bases, the J end lost 2 bases, and 13 bases lay between the germline ends. The CDR3 is 16 amino acids. The germline V gene has CDR1 MNHEY and CDR2 SVGAGI. The CDR3, as DNA: TGTGCCAGCAGTTACGTCAAGGTCCGAACCAAAAACATTCAGTACTTC. Its protein product is CASSYVKVRTKNIQYF.

Remarks on this clone: Because the CDR3's place on the DNA is in doubt, the DNA is left out and the CDR3 is given as listed by TCRdb. This rearrangement joins TRBV19 to TRBJ2-2. Germline loops: CDR1 LNHDA, CDR2 SQIVND (reference sequence). The CDR3 is 15 amino acids long, termini counted. The chain's CDR3 is CASSILATRPGELFF.

About this clone: A far bigger clonotype differs at one base, so this is likely a read error. Additional DNA sequences in this sample encode the identical CDR3. The J gene is TRBJ1-1, the V gene TRBV2; 7 bases are shared with TRBD1. This CDR3 is built from 12 residues. Germline CDR1 SNHLY, CDR2 FYNNEI. The CDR3 region is CAAGRGPTEAFF. The CDR3 DNA reads as TGTGCGGCCGGGAGGGGGCCCACTGAAGCTTTCTTT.

This chain links TRBV5-1 with TRBJ2-7; TRBD1 is a possible D gene (6 bases). Germline V CDR1 and CDR2: SGHRS, YFSETQ. The V end lost 1 base, the J end lost 3 bases, and 14 bases lay between the germline ends. This CDR3 has 15 amino acids. In nucleotides, the CDR3 is TGCGCCAGCAGCTTGTTGGACAGTGGTAACTACGAGCAGTACTTC. This sequence encodes CASSLLDSGNYEQYF.